These 7 T cell receptor beta chains were sequenced from one sample in a study of blood T cell repertoires in COVID-19. The method was immunoSEQ multiplex PCR; TCRdb's version includes in-frame clones alone and lacks a portion of them. The sample has around 23,000 clones, roughly 91% seen once; the top ten hold 18%. The source material was peripheral blood. These receptors all stem from a man aged 70 or older with active COVID-19.

J is TRBJ1-3 and V is TRBV4-1; D is unclear. Germline V lookup: CDR1 MGHRA, CDR2 YSYEKL. V was clipped by 1 base and J by 4 bases, with 11 bases between them. This CDR3 has 15 amino acids. This CDR3 is CASSQVLTAGNTIYF. CDR3 coding DNA: TGCGCCAGCAGCCAAGTTCTCACAGCCGGAAACACCATATATTTT.

The CDR3 loop is CASTYDRRGEKLFF. CDR3 sequence (DNA): TGTGCCAGCACCTACGACCGACGGGGTGAAAAACTGTTTTTT. The rearrangement joins TRBV6-5 to TRBJ1-4; D is unclear. Germline V gives CDR1 MNHEY, CDR2 SVGAGI. The CDR3 spans 14 residues. V lost 7 bases and J lost 7, with 16 bases in between.

This rearrangement joins TRBV30 to TRBJ2-7; TRBD2 is a possible D gene (6 bases). This CDR3 contains 14 residues. CDR1 and CDR2 from the germline V gene are GTSNPN and SVGIG (reference sequence). V lost 3 bases to trimming and J lost 5 bases, with 17 bases between them. As DNA, the CDR3 is TGTGCCTGGAGCCTGGTACGGAGGGCGAACGAGCAGTACTTC. Its protein is CAWSLVRRANEQYF.

This chain connects TRBV29-1 to TRBJ1-2, with D perhaps matching TRBD1 (6 bases). CDR3 length equals 12 residues. The V end was cut by 7 bases, the J end by 4 bases, with 13 bases between. Germline values: CDR1 SQVTM, CDR2 ANQGSEA. CDR3 region: CSAQGSVYGYTF. CDR3 sequence (DNA): TGCAGCGCACAGGGTTCGGTCTATGGCTACACCTTC.

This rearrangement joins TRBV7-2 to TRBJ2-7; perhaps TRBD2 as D (5 bases). CDR1 and CDR2 from the germline V gene are SGHTA and FQGNSA. Trimming removed 1 base from V and 0 bases from J, with 10 bases in between. The CDR3 contains 15 residues. CDR3 residues: CASSLGGGISYEQYF. For the CDR3, the DNA is TGTGCCAGCAGCTTAGGTGGAGGAATCTCCTACGAGCAGTACTTC. Complete variable domain (other parts from reference TRBV7-2 and TRBJ2-7): GAGVSQSPSNKVTEKGKDVELRCDPISGHTALYWYRQSLGQGLEFLIYFQGNSAPDKSGLPSDRFSAERTGGSVSTLTIQRTQQEDSAVYLCASSLGGGISYEQYFGPGTRLTVT.

The V call is TRBV7-6, the J call TRBJ2-1; D remains unclear. Per germline, CDR1 SGHVS and CDR2 FNYEAQ. The CDR3 totals 15 residues. Trimming stripped 4 bases from V and 0 bases from J, with 10 bases between. The CDR3 loop reads CASSSQVSSYNEQFF. The CDR3 coding sequence is TGTGCCAGCAGCTCCCAGGTTAGCTCCTACAATGAGCAGTTCTTC.

The chain carries TRBV5-6 and TRBJ1-2; TRBD1 might be the D (6 bases). The germline gives CDR1 SGHDT, CDR2 YYEEEE. V was trimmed by 4 bases and J by 4 bases, leaving 17 bases between them. The CDR3 has 15 residues. The CDR3 nucleotides read TGTGCCAGCAGCCAAACCGACAGGCCCATCTATGGCTACACCTTC. This encodes CASSQTDRPIYGYTF.